The TCR beta chain under discussion was sequenced for a study of T-cell memory formation after mild COVID-19. Study-wide results and limits: The main location of contracting CD4+ clones was CM and EM, and that of contracting CD8+ clones was EMRA.

CDR1 and CDR2 (germline): LNHDA, SQIVND (reference sequence). V was clipped by 2 bases and J by 9 bases; unmatched bases: 12. The CDR3 has 15 residues. As to this clonotype: Its matching antigen is unknown.

From the 5' RACE reads, TCRdb called clonotypes with MiXCR, one entry per CDR3 protein. The sample shows approximately 490,000 distinct CDR3 sequences, roughly 22% of them seen only once. The origin of this receptor is an adult woman who had mild COVID-19 (a few samples of this study predate the infection). Cell type and time point are not known. The sample consisted of PBMCs or a T cell subset sorted from them (not recorded which). The chain combines TRBV19 with TRBJ2-5; 7 bases are a match to TRBD1. CDR3 sequence reads: CASSISQGGLVSQYF. The CDR3 DNA is TGTGCCAGTAGTATAAGCCAAGGGGGCCTCGTGTCCCAGTACTTC.